This is a list of T cell receptor beta chains from one sample in a study of blood T cells in healthy people across ages. TCRdb re-called the 5' RACE reads with MiXCR, one entry per CDR3 protein. The table includes 700,000 or so distinct CDR3 sequences, 40% to 45% detected once. The sample consisted of blood. All receptors derive from a man older than 75 in good health. Both conserved end residues are part of each CDR3. Clone sizes are given selectively: once, few, many, or a class where the clone is expanded.

V gene: TRBV20-1; clone size: -; CDR3 protein: CSASSGFYNEQFF
V gene: TRBV30; clone size: -; CDR3 protein: CASHRDRGARGANVLTF
V gene: TRBV7-2; clone size: -; CDR3 protein: CASSFSPETQYF
V gene: TRBV6-2/TRBV6-3; clone size: few; CDR3 protein: CASAQAVDTQYF
V gene: TRBV6-5; clone size: -; CDR3 protein: CASSYSPGGLYNEQFF
V gene: TRBV5-1; clone size: -; CDR3 protein: CASSSRTGGSTDTKYF
V gene: TRBV6-1; clone size: -; CDR3 protein: CASNRADSQNEKLFF
V gene: TRBV7-2; clone size: few; CDR3 protein: CASSARRSTGELFF
V gene: TRBV4-2; clone size: once; CDR3 protein: CASSQVLGENTEAFF
V gene: TRBV25-1; clone size: few; CDR3 protein: CASSETSSGHLYGYTF
V gene: TRBV6-6; clone size: -; CDR3 protein: CASSTISDEQYF
V gene: TRBV6-2/TRBV6-3; clone size: -; CDR3 protein: CASSFTSGRPTDTQYF
V gene: TRBV3-1; clone size: -; CDR3 protein: CASSQDPQINEKLFF
V gene: TRBV7-2; clone size: -; CDR3 protein: CASSLPLAGGLEGQYF
V gene: TRBV6-4; clone size: -; CDR3 protein: CASSSTGALSYNEQFF
V gene: TRBV5-1; clone size: -; CDR3 protein: CASSLGGAYAWINEQFF
V gene: TRBV27; clone size: once; CDR3 protein: CASQDLHSYEQYF
V gene: TRBV20-1; clone size: -; CDR3 protein: CSARTSQETQYF
V gene: TRBV29-1; clone size: many; CDR3 protein: CSVPFLAGADTQYF
V gene: TRBV20-1; clone size: few; CDR3 protein: CSANSGGQETQYF
V gene: TRBV7-2; clone size: -; CDR3 protein: CASSNTAGALTGELFF
V gene: TRBV13; clone size: once; CDR3 protein: CASSIKQGAGYTF
V gene: TRBV6-2/TRBV6-3; clone size: few; CDR3 protein: CASREEGRRGFEQYF
V gene: TRBV20-1; clone size: few; CDR3 protein: CSASDRWGRVTEAFF
V gene: TRBV21-1; clone size: -; CDR3 protein: CASRTSEEQETQYF
V gene: TRBV20-1; clone size: -; CDR3 protein: CSAVVGTGPYEQYF
V gene: TRBV3-1; clone size: few; CDR3 protein: CASSPTGQGTNTIYF
V gene: TRBV6-1; clone size: -; CDR3 protein: CASSEMYTTYEQYF
V gene: TRBV28; clone size: -; CDR3 protein: CASSIWALETQYF
V gene: TRBV3-1; clone size: many; CDR3 protein: CASSQEGGRSYEQYF
V gene: TRBV4-2; clone size: few; CDR3 protein: CASSHEATVTYEQYF
V gene: TRBV20-1; clone size: -; CDR3 protein: CSASTGGTDTQYF
V gene: TRBV2; clone size: -; CDR3 protein: CASNSPTGGTREQYF
V gene: TRBV28; clone size: few; CDR3 protein: CASSRSSEQYF
V gene: TRBV7-9; clone size: -; CDR3 protein: CASSSSDWDTEAFF
V gene: TRBV15; clone size: -; CDR3 protein: CATSRDFRRGGSGGTESETQYF
V gene: TRBV20-1; clone size: few; CDR3 protein: CSARPHGQDLNSPLHF
V gene: TRBV10-3; clone size: few; CDR3 protein: CAIMGQGADEQFF
V gene: TRBV28; clone size: -; CDR3 protein: CASFQMDRDYGYTF
V gene: TRBV19; clone size: -; CDR3 protein: CASSINSGVRGYTF
V gene: TRBV20-1; clone size: few; CDR3 protein: CSARDADGRGTQYF
V gene: TRBV6-5; clone size: -; CDR3 protein: CASPRKQGFPYEQYF